One sample yielded the 10 T cell receptor beta chains listed below, sequenced in a study of CD4 T cell repertoires in COVID-19. The memory T cells were sequenced right after ex vivo isolation, without culture. TCRdb's table, derived via immunoSEQ multiplex PCR, lists solely in-frame clones and lacks some. The sample has around 25,000 clones; 85% to 95% are singletons. This sample comprised circulating follicular helper CD4+ T cells (cTfh) from blood, obtained before the COVID-19 pandemic. The source of these receptors is a human donor who had COVID-19.

This sequence joins TRBV7-6 and TRBJ2-2; 8 nucleotides agree with TRBD2. This CDR3 contains 15 residues. The ends lost 8 bases at V and 2 bases at J; junction bases unmatched: 7. Germline V gene data show CDR1 as SGHVS and CDR2 as FNYEAQ. The CDR3 DNA follows: TGTGCCAGCGGACTAGCCCACACCAACACCGGGGAGCTGTTTTTT. It encodes CASGLAHTNTGELFF.

The chain employs TRBV5-4 and TRBJ1-5; the match to TRBD1 covers 8 bases. The CDR3 consists of 13 residues. After removal of 3 bases from V and 8 bases from J, the junction contained 4 bases not matched to a gene. CDR1 SGHNT and CDR2 YYREEE come from the germline V gene (reference sequence). CDR3 region: CASSWGQDEPQHF. CDR3 in DNA: TGTGCCAGCAGCTGGGGACAGGACGAGCCCCAGCATTTT.

J is TRBJ1-5 and V is TRBV7-8, with 10 nucleotides matching TRBD1. V gave up 1 base and J gave up 7 bases; unmatched junction bases: 10. This CDR3 has 17 amino acids. Germline V gene lookup returns CDR1 SGHVS and CDR2 FQNEAQ. In nucleotides, the CDR3 is TGTGCCAGCAGCTTAGGGGATTCGGGACAGGGGATCCAGCCCCAGCATTTT. Translating gives CASSLGDSGQGIQPQHF.

The chain recombines TRBV11-2 with TRBJ1-2; D possibly corresponds to TRBD1 (5 bases). This CDR3 has 15 amino acids. Germline CDR1 is SGHAT and CDR2 is FQNNGV. The V end lost 2 bases, the J end lost 4 bases, and 14 bases lay between the germline ends. In nucleotides, the CDR3 is TGTGCCAGCAGCTTAAGCGGGGCTAGTACCTATGGCTACACCTTC. Translated: CASSLSGASTYGYTF.

V and J are TRBV5-6 and TRBJ2-5; D may be TRBD2 (6 bases). V was cut by 0 bases and J by 3 bases, with 9 bases left in between. Germline V gene data show CDR1 as SGHDT and CDR2 as YYEEEE. This CDR3 is 14 amino acids long. CDR3 protein: CASSLVASEETQYF. Here the CDR3 DNA reads TGTGCCAGCAGCTTGGTGGCTAGCGAAGAGACCCAGTACTTC.

The V and J genes are TRBV2 and TRBJ1-3; TRBD1 is a possible D gene (6 bases). With 7 bases removed from V and 0 bases from J, the gap between germline ends came to 16 bases. This CDR3 spans 16 amino acids. Germline V CDR1 and CDR2: SNHLY, FYNNEI. The CDR3 DNA follows: TGTGCCAGCACGAGGTCGGGGGGCAGCTCTGGAAACACCATATATTTT. Translated: CASTRSGGSSGNTIYF.

The V call is TRBV6-5, the J call TRBJ2-5; 9 nucleotides line up with TRBD2. Trimming removed 6 bases from V and 4 bases from J; junction bases left unmatched: 9. CDR3 length equals 15 residues. The germline CDR1 and CDR2 sequences are MNHEY and SVGAGI. DNA of the CDR3: TGTGCCAGCAGATCGAGCGGGGGGTCGGGAGAGACCCAGTACTTC. It encodes CASRSSGGSGETQYF.

This clone was seen a single time. This chain uses TRBV11-3 with TRBJ1-3; the D gene is possibly TRBD1 (6 bases). V lost 4 bases, J lost 0 bases, and 7 bases lay in between. Germline V gene sequence: CDR1 SGHNT, CDR2 YENEEA. The CDR3 is 14 residues long. CDR3 protein: CASSSGDSGNTIYF. Written as DNA, the CDR3 is TGTGCCAGCAGCTCAGGGGACTCTGGAAACACCATATATTTT.

This clone occurred once. J is TRBJ2-3 and V is TRBV6-1; D possibly corresponds to TRBD2 (5 bases). Between the trimmed V and J ends, which lost 5 bases and 0 bases, there was a span of 12 bases. Germline V gives CDR1 MNHNS, CDR2 SASEGT. The CDR3 totals 15 residues. CDR3 sequence (DNA): TGTGCCAGCAGTCCCACTAGGGTCAGCACAGATACGCAGTATTTT. Translating gives CASSPTRVSTDTQYF.

This chain joins TRBV6-6 and TRBJ1-1; 7 nucleotides match TRBD1. Germline CDR1 and CDR2: MNHNY and SVGAGI (reference sequence). The CDR3 totals 15 residues. J was trimmed by 0 bases and V by 5 bases; bases with no gene match: 6. CDR3 nucleotide sequence: TGTGCCAGCAGTCCGTCAGACAGGGTGAACACTGAAGCTTTCTTT. This sequence encodes CASSPSDRVNTEAFF.